This TCR beta chain was sequenced for a study of OX40 agonist ivuxolimab in advanced cancers. As for the study in general: Ivuxolimab, which patients received intravenously every 2 weeks, was dosed at 0.01 to 10 mg/kg. Study findings and constraints: Clones of CD4+ and CD8+ blood T cells grew by week 6 at doses of 0.1 to 3.0 mg/kg.

On this clone itself: No antigen is known for it.

Clones were sequenced by immunoSEQ multiplex PCR, and TCRdb holds only the in-frame ones, with some missing. This repertoire shows around 60,000 clones, approximately 86% found once; its top ten account for roughly 17%. This CDR3 has 19 amino acids. V gave up 5 bases and J gave up 9 bases; unmatched junction bases: 25. Germline V lookup: CDR1 SGHTA, CDR2 FQGNSA. This receptor was obtained from an adult with an advanced solid tumor such as melanoma, head and neck, liver or kidney cancer. The sample in question was CD4+ or CD8+ T cells sorted from blood, obtained in a trial of the OX40 agonist ivuxolimab. The chain joins TRBV7-2 to TRBJ2-1, with 7 bases identical to TRBD2. The CDR3 nucleotides are TGTGCCAGCAGCCTAATCCCGGGACTAAGCTTGGGATTGGGGGTTGAGCAGTTCTTC. This gives the protein CASSLIPGLSLGLGVEQFF.